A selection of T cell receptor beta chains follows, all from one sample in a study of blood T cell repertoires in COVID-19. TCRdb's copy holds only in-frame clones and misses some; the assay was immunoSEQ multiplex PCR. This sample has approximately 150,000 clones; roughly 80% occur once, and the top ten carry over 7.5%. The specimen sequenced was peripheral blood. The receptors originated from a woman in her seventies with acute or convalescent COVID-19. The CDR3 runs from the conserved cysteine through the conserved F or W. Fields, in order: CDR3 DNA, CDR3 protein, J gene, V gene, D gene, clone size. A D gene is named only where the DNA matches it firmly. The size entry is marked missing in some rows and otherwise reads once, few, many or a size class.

DNA: TGTGCCAGCAGCTCATCGTGGCTAGCGGCGTACAATGAGCAGTTCTTC; CDR3: CASSSSWLAAYNEQFF; J: TRBJ2-1; V: TRBV3-1/TRBV3-2; D: TRBD2; size: -
DNA: TGTGCCTGGAGTGTAATGGGACAGGGCACAGATACGCAGTATTTT; CDR3: CAWSVMGQGTDTQYF; J: TRBJ2-3; V: TRBV30; D: TRBD1; size: -
DNA: TGTGCCAGTAGTAAGGGGGCGTCCGCATTCGCGAACACCGGGGAGCTGTTTTTT; CDR3: CASSKGASAFANTGELFF; J: TRBJ2-2; V: TRBV19; D: TRBD1; size: -
DNA: TGCGCCAGCAGTGAGTCTTACGGACTAGTGAACACAGATACGCAGTATTTT; CDR3: CASSESYGLVNTDTQYF; J: TRBJ2-3; V: TRBV10-1; D: TRBD2; size: many
DNA: TGTGCCAGCAGTTTGGACTACGGGGGTGAGCAGTTCTTC; CDR3: CASSLDYGGEQFF; J: TRBJ2-1; V: TRBV12-3/TRBV12-4; D: -; size: -
DNA: TGCGCCAGCAGCTTGGGATCCGTATCGGACGAGCAGTACTTC; CDR3: CASSLGSVSDEQYF; J: TRBJ2-7; V: TRBV5-1; D: -; size: -
DNA: TGTGCCAGCAGTCGAGGTGTTGCCATGAGTGGCTACACCTTC; CDR3: CASSRGVAMSGYTF; J: TRBJ1-2; V: TRBV6-5; D: -; size: -
DNA: TGTGCCAGCAGACCCGACGGGACTTGGTATGGCTACACCTTC; CDR3: CASRPDGTWYGYTF; J: TRBJ1-2; V: TRBV7-2; D: -; size: few
DNA: TGTGCCAGCAGTTACCGGGGGGCCTCCTACGAGCAGTACTTC; CDR3: CASSYRGASYEQYF; J: TRBJ2-7; V: TRBV6-2/TRBV6-3; D: -; size: -
DNA: TGTGCCAGCAGCTCCGTGGGGAGGACCTACAATGAGCAGTTCTTC; CDR3: CASSSVGRTYNEQFF; J: TRBJ2-1; V: TRBV11-2; D: -; size: -
DNA: TGTGCCAGCAGCCAAGAAGTGGTCAGGGTAGGGTTTGGAAACACCATATATTTT; CDR3: CASSQEVVRVGFGNTIYF; J: TRBJ1-3; V: TRBV4-2; D: -; size: -
DNA: TGTGCCAGCAGCACCTTAGCGGGCCCTAGCACAGATACGCAGTATTTT; CDR3: CASSTLAGPSTDTQYF; J: TRBJ2-3; V: TRBV7-2; D: TRBD2; size: -
DNA: TGTGCCAGCAGCCCCACAGGAAACACCATATATTTT; CDR3: CASSPTGNTIYF; J: TRBJ1-3; V: TRBV6-2/TRBV6-3; D: -; size: -
DNA: TGCGCCAGCAGCTTACGCGGACAGGGGGTTAGGACGGAGACCCAGTACTTC; CDR3: CASSLRGQGVRTETQYF; J: TRBJ2-5; V: TRBV5-1; D: TRBD1; size: -
DNA: TGTGCCAGCAGTTACGGGGGCAACAGGGCGACTGAAGCTTTCTTT; CDR3: CASSYGGNRATEAFF; J: TRBJ1-1; V: TRBV6-5; D: -; size: few
DNA: TGTGCCAGCACCCTGGGACAGGGAAACACTGAAGCTTTCTTT; CDR3: CASTLGQGNTEAFF; J: TRBJ1-1; V: TRBV7-9; D: TRBD1; size: -